This T cell receptor (beta chain) was recovered during a study of T cells expressing NK-cell markers. Study background: Seven sequenced donors out of eight were HCMV-seropositive, one seronegative. Study-wide points: The contribution of dominant NKG2C+ clonotypes to CD8+ T cells in six or seven donors was 1.0-7.0%. The study found these clonotypes also leading the CD3+CD56-NKG2C+ fraction in a few donors.

Per the germline V gene, CDR1 is LGHDT and CDR2 is YNNKEL (reference sequence). CDR3 length equals 14 residues. TCRdb re-called the 5' RACE reads; one entry per CDR3 protein, DNA not given. Its table records more than 400,000 distinct CDR3 sequences. Concerning this clonotype itself: The target antigen is unknown.

The specimen was blood T cells: a sorted CD56 or NKG2C T cell subset, CD4+ or CD8+ T cells, or bulk PBMC T cells (not recorded which). This chain uses TRBV3-1 with TRBJ2-7; TCRdb gives TRBD1 as the D gene, but with no DNA this cannot be confirmed. The TCR originated in a woman aged 18-70 years in good health. The CDR3 sequence is CASSQDVRSPEQYF.